The rows below give T cell receptor beta chains drawn from one sample of a study of shared clonotypes between healthy human individuals. The table came from immunoSEQ multiplex PCR; TCRdb's copy has only in-frame clones and leaves some out. The table shows about 2.3 million clones, with approximately 93% occurring only once. The source material was naive CD4+ T cells from PBMCs. These receptors came from a man aged 18 to 30 in good health. Some clones in this sample may be carry-over from other donors' samples. Both conserved end residues are part of each CDR3. Each record gives: clone size, J gene, V gene, D gene, CDR3 DNA, CDR3 protein. The D gene is left open where the match is weak. Only some rows state a clone size, as once, few, many or a class for expanded clones.

clone size: NA; J gene: TRBJ1-2; V gene: TRBV7-2; D gene: NA; CDR3 DNA: TGTGCCAGCAGCGCAGACAGGAACTATGGCTACACCTTC; CDR3 protein: CASSADRNYGYTF
clone size: NA; J gene: TRBJ1-1; V gene: TRBV30; D gene: NA; CDR3 DNA: TGTGCCTGGAGTGGTCAGTTGAACACTGAAGCTTTCTTT; CDR3 protein: CAWSGQLNTEAFF
clone size: NA; J gene: TRBJ2-7; V gene: TRBV4-3; D gene: NA; CDR3 DNA: TGCGCCAGCAGCTCCGGGACATACTCCTACGAGCAGTACTTC; CDR3 protein: CASSSGTYSYEQYF
clone size: NA; J gene: TRBJ2-1; V gene: TRBV18; D gene: TRBD2; CDR3 DNA: TGTGCCAGCTCACCATCTAGCGGGCCCCTGAACTACAATGAGCAGTTCTTC; CDR3 protein: CASSPSSGPLNYNEQFF
clone size: NA; J gene: TRBJ1-2; V gene: TRBV5-1; D gene: TRBD1; CDR3 DNA: TGCGCCAGCAGCTTGGCCGGACAGGCGATCAACTATGGCTACACCTTC; CDR3 protein: CASSLAGQAINYGYTF
clone size: NA; J gene: TRBJ2-1; V gene: TRBV28; D gene: NA; CDR3 DNA: TGTGCCAGCAGACTTGGCGGTAGCGGTAATGAGCAGTTCTTC; CDR3 protein: CASRLGGSGNEQFF
clone size: NA; J gene: TRBJ2-3; V gene: TRBV7-9; D gene: TRBD2; CDR3 DNA: TGTGCCAGCAGCTCCGGGACTAGCGAAACAGATACGCAGTATTTT; CDR3 protein: CASSSGTSETDTQYF
clone size: NA; J gene: TRBJ1-2; V gene: TRBV7-2; D gene: NA; CDR3 DNA: TGTGCCAGCAGCCCCGGGCCCTGGGAAGGGGGCTATGGCTACACCTTC; CDR3 protein: CASSPGPWEGGYGYTF
clone size: NA; J gene: TRBJ2-3; V gene: TRBV5-1; D gene: NA; CDR3 DNA: TGCGCCAGCAGCCCGGGTCCCAGAGGCTTAGCGGCGCAGTATTTT; CDR3 protein: CASSPGPRGLAAQYF
clone size: NA; J gene: TRBJ2-6; V gene: TRBV4-2; D gene: NA; CDR3 DNA: TGTGCCAGCAGCCAAGAGGCCGCCTCTGGGGCCAACGTCCTGACTTTC; CDR3 protein: CASSQEAASGANVLTF
clone size: NA; J gene: TRBJ2-7; V gene: TRBV7-9; D gene: NA; CDR3 DNA: TGTGCCAGCAGCTTAGCAGGGCCATCCTACGAGCAGTACTTC; CDR3 protein: CASSLAGPSYEQYF
clone size: NA; J gene: TRBJ1-1; V gene: TRBV14; D gene: NA; CDR3 DNA: TGTGCCAGCAGCCAAGAGACGTTCTTCCTGAACACTGAAGCTTTCTTT; CDR3 protein: CASSQETFFLNTEAFF
clone size: NA; J gene: TRBJ1-1; V gene: TRBV7-9; D gene: NA; CDR3 DNA: TGTGCCAGCAGCTTAGAAATGAACACTGAAGCTTTCTTT; CDR3 protein: CASSLEMNTEAFF
clone size: NA; J gene: TRBJ2-2; V gene: TRBV28; D gene: NA; CDR3 DNA: TGTGCCAGTAGAGTTAGGGAAGGCGGGGAGCTGTTTTTT; CDR3 protein: CASRVREGGELFF
clone size: NA; J gene: TRBJ1-1; V gene: TRBV7-6; D gene: TRBD1; CDR3 DNA: TGTGCCAGCTCCCCCAGGGGGGGAACGGGTGAAGCTTTCTTT; CDR3 protein: CASSPRGGTGEAFF
clone size: NA; J gene: TRBJ2-3; V gene: TRBV28; D gene: TRBD2; CDR3 DNA: TGTGCCAGCACCACCTATTCCGGGACTAGCGGCCCAGGGAGGCAGTATTTT; CDR3 protein: CASTTYSGTSGPGRQYF
clone size: NA; J gene: TRBJ2-1; V gene: TRBV29-1; D gene: TRBD1; CDR3 DNA: TGCAGCGTTTGGGGACAGGGGAAAATTCGGCAGTTCTTC; CDR3 protein: CSVWGQGKIRQFF
clone size: NA; J gene: TRBJ2-3; V gene: TRBV5-1; D gene: TRBD2; CDR3 DNA: TGCGCCAGCGTGGGACTAGCGGGCGAGGATACGCAGTATTTT; CDR3 protein: CASVGLAGEDTQYF
clone size: NA; J gene: TRBJ2-5; V gene: TRBV5-1; D gene: NA; CDR3 DNA: TGCGCCAGCAGCTTGGCCGCGCAGGCTGGGACCCAGTACTTC; CDR3 protein: CASSLAAQAGTQYF
clone size: NA; J gene: TRBJ2-5; V gene: TRBV28; D gene: TRBD2; CDR3 DNA: TGTGCCAGCAGTTTGCCCGGGGGGGTAGAGACCCAGTACTTC; CDR3 protein: CASSLPGGVETQYF
clone size: NA; J gene: TRBJ2-3; V gene: TRBV6-6; D gene: NA; CDR3 DNA: TGTGCCAGCCAGAGGAGTCGTGCAGATACGCAGTATTTT; CDR3 protein: CASQRSRADTQYF
clone size: NA; J gene: TRBJ2-5; V gene: TRBV15; D gene: NA; CDR3 DNA: TGTGCCACCAGCAGAGATGAGTTGGCCGGCGTGGGCCAGTACTTC; CDR3 protein: CATSRDELAGVGQYF
clone size: NA; J gene: TRBJ1-5; V gene: TRBV28; D gene: TRBD1; CDR3 DNA: TGTGCCAGCAATAACAGGGGCGGCATCCGCAATCAGCCCCAGCATTTT; CDR3 protein: CASNNRGGIRNQPQHF
clone size: NA; J gene: TRBJ2-7; V gene: TRBV6-1; D gene: NA; CDR3 DNA: TGTGCCAGCACGAGGACAGCCTCCTACGAGCAGTACTTC; CDR3 protein: CASTRTASYEQYF
clone size: NA; J gene: TRBJ2-7; V gene: TRBV5-4; D gene: NA; CDR3 DNA: TGTGCCAGCAGGGGAGATCGACAAGCCTACGAGCAGTACTTC; CDR3 protein: CASRGDRQAYEQYF
clone size: few; J gene: TRBJ1-1; V gene: TRBV2; D gene: NA; CDR3 DNA: TGTGCCAGCAGTGAAACCCAGGGAGGGGAAGCTTTCTTT; CDR3 protein: CASSETQGGEAFF
clone size: NA; J gene: TRBJ2-3; V gene: TRBV5-5; D gene: TRBD1; CDR3 DNA: TGTGCCAGCACCCGGGACAGCAGCACAGATACGCAGTATTTT; CDR3 protein: CASTRDSSTDTQYF
clone size: NA; J gene: TRBJ1-5; V gene: TRBV7-2; D gene: NA; CDR3 DNA: TGTGCCCTGCAAGAGGTAAATCAGCCCCAGCATTTT; CDR3 protein: CALQEVNQPQHF
clone size: once; J gene: TRBJ1-3; V gene: TRBV2; D gene: NA; CDR3 DNA: TGTGCCAGCCGTACAGGCTCTGGAAACACCATATATTTT; CDR3 protein: CASRTGSGNTIYF
clone size: NA; J gene: TRBJ2-7; V gene: TRBV7-8; D gene: TRBD2; CDR3 DNA: TGTGCCAGCAGCCGAGCGGGAGGGTCCTACGAGCAGTGCTTC; CDR3 protein: CASSRAGGSYEQCF
clone size: NA; J gene: TRBJ2-5; V gene: TRBV6-1; D gene: NA; CDR3 DNA: TGTGCCAGCAGGGAGGTAGCACGGGGGACCCAGTACTTC; CDR3 protein: CASREVARGTQYF
clone size: NA; J gene: TRBJ1-1; V gene: TRBV4-1; D gene: NA; CDR3 DNA: TGCGCCAGCAGCCAAAAAGGGGGACCCTTCGGGACCAGGCGGGGGACTGAAGCTTTCTTT; CDR3 protein: CASSQKGGPFGTRRGTEAFF
clone size: NA; J gene: TRBJ2-7; V gene: TRBV7-2; D gene: NA; CDR3 DNA: TGTGCCAGCAGCTTGCGGTTCTCCTACGAGCAGTACTTC; CDR3 protein: CASSLRFSYEQYF
clone size: NA; J gene: TRBJ1-2; V gene: TRBV7-8; D gene: NA; CDR3 DNA: TGTGCCAGCAGCCTAGACTTGACTAGAGGCTACACCTTC; CDR3 protein: CASSLDLTRGYTF
clone size: NA; J gene: TRBJ2-3; V gene: TRBV5-1; D gene: NA; CDR3 DNA: TGCGCCAGCAGCCTCAGCGCCGGGGGCCCAGATACGCAGTATTTT; CDR3 protein: CASSLSAGGPDTQYF
clone size: NA; J gene: TRBJ1-4; V gene: TRBV28; D gene: NA; CDR3 DNA: TGTGCCAGCAGTTTGGGGTGGACTAATGAAAAACTGTTTTTT; CDR3 protein: CASSLGWTNEKLFF
clone size: NA; J gene: TRBJ1-1; V gene: TRBV28; D gene: NA; CDR3 DNA: TGTGCCAGCAGTTCCACTAACCTTGAAGCTTTCTTT; CDR3 protein: CASSSTNLEAFF
clone size: NA; J gene: TRBJ2-6; V gene: TRBV27; D gene: TRBD1; CDR3 DNA: TGTGCCAGCAGTTTATTCCCGGGACAGGGAAACTCTGGGGCCAACGTCCTGACTTTC; CDR3 protein: CASSLFPGQGNSGANVLTF
clone size: NA; J gene: TRBJ1-5; V gene: TRBV28; D gene: NA; CDR3 DNA: TGTGCCAGCAACTTGGTAGGGGAGCCCCAGCATTTT; CDR3 protein: CASNLVGEPQHF
clone size: NA; J gene: TRBJ1-5; V gene: TRBV5-6; D gene: TRBD1; CDR3 DNA: TGTGCCAGCAGCTTGGAGGGGGCGCGGCAGCCCCAGCATTTT; CDR3 protein: CASSLEGARQPQHF
clone size: NA; J gene: TRBJ2-7; V gene: TRBV6-1; D gene: NA; CDR3 DNA: TGTGCCAGCAGTGAAGCCTGGGAGATCAACTACGAGCAGTACTTC; CDR3 protein: CASSEAWEINYEQYF
clone size: NA; J gene: TRBJ2-7; V gene: TRBV11-3; D gene: NA; CDR3 DNA: TGTGCCAGCAGCTCGGAGGGCCAATTAAGCGAGCAGTACTTC; CDR3 protein: CASSSEGQLSEQYF
clone size: once; J gene: TRBJ2-7; V gene: TRBV29-1; D gene: NA; CDR3 DNA: TGCAGCGTTGGCTTACCTCTCCCGGGTGAGCAGTACTTC; CDR3 protein: CSVGLPLPGEQYF
clone size: NA; J gene: TRBJ2-5; V gene: TRBV18; D gene: NA; CDR3 DNA: TGTGCCAGCTCACCTACCCAGAGTCAAGAGACCCAGTACTTC; CDR3 protein: CASSPTQSQETQYF
clone size: NA; J gene: TRBJ1-4; V gene: TRBV9; D gene: TRBD1; CDR3 DNA: TGTGCCAGCAGGGTTAGACAGGGGCCTAATGAAAAACTGTTTTTT; CDR3 protein: CASRVRQGPNEKLFF
clone size: NA; J gene: TRBJ1-1; V gene: TRBV28; D gene: NA; CDR3 DNA: TGTGCCAGCAGTCATTCGGCGGGGGCTTTCTTT; CDR3 protein: CASSHSAGAFF
clone size: NA; J gene: TRBJ2-6; V gene: TRBV5-1; D gene: NA; CDR3 DNA: TGCGCCAGCAGCTTGGGCAGGACGTCACTCTCTGGGGCCAACGTCCTGACTTTC; CDR3 protein: CASSLGRTSLSGANVLTF
clone size: NA; J gene: TRBJ2-7; V gene: TRBV7-3; D gene: NA; CDR3 DNA: TGTGCCAGCAGCTTAGGGGAAGGGATCACCTACGAGCAGTACTTC; CDR3 protein: CASSLGEGITYEQYF
clone size: NA; J gene: TRBJ2-5; V gene: TRBV7-2; D gene: NA; CDR3 DNA: TGTGCCAGCAGCTTTCGGGGGTACCAAGAGACCCAGTACTTC; CDR3 protein: CASSFRGYQETQYF
clone size: NA; J gene: TRBJ2-5; V gene: TRBV5-1; D gene: NA; CDR3 DNA: TGCGCCAGCAGCCAACAGGGAGAAGAGACCCAGTACTTC; CDR3 protein: CASSQQGEETQYF